These T cell receptor beta chains were read from a single sample in a study of cytomegalovirus exposure and HLA in healthy donors. TCRdb's copy holds only in-frame clones and misses some; the assay was immunoSEQ multiplex PCR. The top ten hold approximately 1.9% of the sample, which has around 140,000 clones, around 9.7% seen once. The sequenced material came from PBMCs. These TCRs come from a man aged 50-60 years in good health and CMV-seronegative. Both conserved end residues are part of each CDR3. Fields, in order: J gene, V gene, clone size, D gene, CDR3 length, CDR3 DNA, CDR3 protein. A D gene is named only where the DNA matches it firmly. Clone size is stated in some rows and not others, as once, few, many or a class when expanded.

j_call: TRBJ2-2
v_call: TRBV5-1
clone_size: -
d_call: -
cdr3_length: 15
cdr3_nt: TGCGCCAGCAGCTTTGAGGGGGGGAGTGCCGGGGAGCTGTTTTTT
cdr3_aa: CASSFEGGSAGELFF

j_call: TRBJ2-1
v_call: TRBV11-1
clone_size: -
d_call: -
cdr3_length: 14
cdr3_nt: TGTGCCAGCAGCTTAAGACGACTAGTCAATGAGCAGTTCTTC
cdr3_aa: CASSLRRLVNEQFF

j_call: TRBJ2-7
v_call: TRBV30
clone_size: -
d_call: -
cdr3_length: 13
cdr3_nt: TGTGCCTGGAGTGTACAGAAGGCCTACGAGCAGTACTTC
cdr3_aa: CAWSVQKAYEQYF

j_call: TRBJ1-2
v_call: TRBV7-9
clone_size: -
d_call: -
cdr3_length: 14
cdr3_nt: TGTGCCAGCTACTCTTATGAAGCTAACTATGGCTACACCTTC
cdr3_aa: CASYSYEANYGYTF

j_call: TRBJ1-5
v_call: TRBV6-5
clone_size: -
d_call: -
cdr3_length: 15
cdr3_nt: TGTGCCAGCAGCACCGCCAGGGCTAGCAATCAGCCCCAGCATTTT
cdr3_aa: CASSTARASNQPQHF

j_call: TRBJ2-2
v_call: TRBV9
clone_size: -
d_call: -
cdr3_length: 15
cdr3_nt: TGTGCCAGCAGCGTAGGGGGGGTCTTAACCGGGGAGCTGTTTTTT
cdr3_aa: CASSVGGVLTGELFF

j_call: TRBJ2-5
v_call: TRBV9
clone_size: few
d_call: TRBD2
cdr3_length: 17
cdr3_nt: TGTGCCAGCACCGTAAGCGGGGGGCCCTCCGGACAAGAGACCCAGTACTTC
cdr3_aa: CASTVSGGPSGQETQYF

j_call: TRBJ2-1
v_call: TRBV7-3
clone_size: few
d_call: TRBD2
cdr3_length: 15
cdr3_nt: TGTGCCAGCAGCTTACAATCTAGCGGGAGAAATGAGCAGTTCTTC
cdr3_aa: CASSLQSSGRNEQFF

j_call: TRBJ1-4
v_call: TRBV30
clone_size: -
d_call: -
cdr3_length: 14
cdr3_nt: TGTGCCTGCACCTCGGGGAAGGAGGGTGAAAAACTGTTTTTT
cdr3_aa: CACTSGKEGEKLFF

j_call: TRBJ2-3
v_call: TRBV19
clone_size: -
d_call: -
cdr3_length: 14
cdr3_nt: TGTGCCAGTAGTACTCAGGGGACCACAGATACGCAGTATTTT
cdr3_aa: CASSTQGTTDTQYF

j_call: TRBJ1-2
v_call: TRBV11-2
clone_size: -
d_call: -
cdr3_length: 15
cdr3_nt: TGTGCCAGCAGCTTAGTAGGGCAGGGGCTCTATGGCTACACCTTC
cdr3_aa: CASSLVGQGLYGYTF

j_call: TRBJ2-1
v_call: TRBV19
clone_size: -
d_call: -
cdr3_length: 12
cdr3_nt: TGTGCCAGTAGTAGATACCGGAGGGAGCAGTTCTTC
cdr3_aa: CASSRYRREQFF

j_call: TRBJ2-1
v_call: TRBV30
clone_size: -
d_call: -
cdr3_length: 12
cdr3_nt: TGTGCCTGGAGTATGCCGGTCCTCAAGCAGTTCTTC
cdr3_aa: CAWSMPVLKQFF

j_call: TRBJ2-3
v_call: TRBV9
clone_size: -
d_call: TRBD1
cdr3_length: 14
cdr3_nt: TGTGCCAGCAGCGTAACAGGGGACACAGATACGCAGTATTTT
cdr3_aa: CASSVTGDTDTQYF

j_call: TRBJ1-1
v_call: TRBV5-4
clone_size: -
d_call: -
cdr3_length: 14
cdr3_nt: TGTGCCAGCAGCTTGGATTTTCGAGGGACTGAAGCTTTCTTT
cdr3_aa: CASSLDFRGTEAFF

j_call: TRBJ1-2
v_call: TRBV25-1
clone_size: few
d_call: -
cdr3_length: 14
cdr3_nt: TGTGCCAGCAGTTATACAGGGACTAACTATGGCTACACCTTC
cdr3_aa: CASSYTGTNYGYTF

j_call: TRBJ2-3
v_call: TRBV28
clone_size: few
d_call: TRBD2
cdr3_length: 18
cdr3_nt: TGTGCCAGCAGTGGACTAGCGGGAGGGCCAGGAGAGACAGATACGCAGTATTTT
cdr3_aa: CASSGLAGGPGETDTQYF

j_call: TRBJ1-5
v_call: TRBV19
clone_size: few
d_call: -
cdr3_length: 16
cdr3_nt: TGTGCCAGTACCCCCCCACAACGTCGGGTTAGCCAGCCCCAGCATTTT
cdr3_aa: CASTPPQRRVSQPQHF

j_call: TRBJ2-5
v_call: TRBV6-5
clone_size: -
d_call: -
cdr3_length: 12
cdr3_nt: TGTGCCAGCAGTTCGCGGCGAGAGACCCAGTACTTC
cdr3_aa: CASSSRRETQYF

j_call: TRBJ1-4
v_call: TRBV5-4
clone_size: few
d_call: TRBD1
cdr3_length: 15
cdr3_nt: TGTGCCAGCAGCTTAGGAGGGGGCGGAAGTGAAAAACTGTTTTTT
cdr3_aa: CASSLGGGGSEKLFF

j_call: TRBJ1-4
v_call: TRBV19
clone_size: -
d_call: -
cdr3_length: 17
cdr3_nt: TGTGCCAGTAGTATAGTTTTTGTTTCGGGGATTAATGAAAAACTGTTTTTT
cdr3_aa: CASSIVFVSGINEKLFF

j_call: TRBJ1-5
v_call: TRBV28
clone_size: -
d_call: TRBD1
cdr3_length: 17
cdr3_nt: TGTGCCAGCAGTTCGCCCGGGACAGGGGGTAGCAATCAGCCCCAGCATTTT
cdr3_aa: CASSSPGTGGSNQPQHF

j_call: TRBJ2-1
v_call: TRBV18
clone_size: -
d_call: TRBD2
cdr3_length: 19
cdr3_nt: TGTGCCAGCTCACCTCCGGGACTAGCGGGAGGTCCCCCAGCCAATGAGCAGTTCTTC
cdr3_aa: CASSPPGLAGGPPANEQFF

j_call: TRBJ1-2
v_call: TRBV6-5
clone_size: few
d_call: TRBD1
cdr3_length: 12
cdr3_nt: TGTGCCAGCAGCCCCAGACAGGGCGCGGAATATTTC
cdr3_aa: CASSPRQGAEYF

j_call: TRBJ2-7
v_call: TRBV29-1
clone_size: -
d_call: -
cdr3_length: 11
cdr3_nt: TGCAGCGCTGGACTGGGCTACGAGCAGTACTTC
cdr3_aa: CSAGLGYEQYF

j_call: TRBJ2-2
v_call: TRBV27
clone_size: -
d_call: TRBD1
cdr3_length: 17
cdr3_nt: TGTGCCAGCAGCCACCCAACGGGGACAGCGAACACCGGGGAGCTGTTTTTT
cdr3_aa: CASSHPTGTANTGELFF

j_call: TRBJ1-5
v_call: TRBV7-9
clone_size: few
d_call: -
cdr3_length: 15
cdr3_nt: TGTGCCAGCAGCTTAGCGGACATAGTAAATCAGCCCCAGCATTTT
cdr3_aa: CASSLADIVNQPQHF

j_call: TRBJ2-7
v_call: TRBV30
clone_size: -
d_call: -
cdr3_length: 14
cdr3_nt: TGTGCCTGGAGTGTGGGCAGGAGGGCCTACGAGCAGTACTTC
cdr3_aa: CAWSVGRRAYEQYF